The 9 T cell receptor beta chains given below trace back to one sample, sequenced in a study of CXCR3-negative and CXCR3-positive naive CD8 T cells. 5' RACE that incorporated UMI labels was used to prepare the TRB cDNA libraries. TCRdb re-called the 5' RACE reads and shows each CDR3 protein once, DNA omitted. The sample shows about 41,000 distinct CDR3 sequences, and roughly 14% sits with its ten largest clones. Specimen: memory CD8+ T cells from blood. These receptors all come from a human donor in good health. Some clones in this sample may be carry-over from other donors' samples.

This sequence joins TRBV5-6 and TRBJ2-5. Germline V gene lookup returns CDR1 SGHDT and CDR2 YYEEEE. This CDR3 region has 13 residues. The CDR3 is CASSFRTQETQYF.

The chain links TRBV28 to TRBJ2-7. The V gene's germline CDR1 is MDHEN and CDR2 SYDVKM. The CDR3 runs to 11 residues. CDR3 region: CASSLFDEQYF.

The V gene is TRBV28, the J gene TRBJ2-7; the D call of TRBD1 rests on TCRdb alone, since no DNA is present to check it. CDR3 length: 15 amino acids. Per germline, CDR1 MDHEN and CDR2 SYDVKM. CDR3 residues: CASSSIRGRGDEQYF.

The rearrangement joins TRBV7-2 to TRBJ2-7; the TCRdb call, TRBD1, lacks DNA for checking. This CDR3 is 14 amino acids long. Germline CDR1 is SGHTA and CDR2 is FQGNSA. CDR3 protein: CASSFGGQTYEQYF.

The chain recombines TRBV12-3 or TRBV12-4 with TRBJ1-3; the D gene TCRdb calls, TRBD1, cannot be checked with no DNA. This CDR3 is 12 amino acids long. CDR3 sequence reads: CASSPQGNTIYF.

The chain links TRBV24-1 to TRBJ2-2. The CDR3 consists of 16 residues. Germline V lookup: CDR1 KGHDR, CDR2 SFDVKD. The CDR3 region is CATSDLATQNTGELFF.

The chain couples TRBV28 to TRBJ2-7; the TRBD1 assignment by TCRdb is unverifiable without DNA. Germline assignment: CDR1 MDHEN and CDR2 SYDVKM. The CDR3 spans 11 residues. The CDR3 region is CAIRDSYEQYF.

J is TRBJ2-7 and V is TRBV28; TCRdb selects TRBD1, and the lack of DNA leaves this call unchecked. The CDR3 totals 16 residues. From germline, CDR1 is MDHEN and CDR2 SYDVKM. This CDR3 reads CASSPPITGAGDEQYF.

The chain carries TRBV6-5 and TRBJ2-7; absent DNA, TCRdb's TRBD1 call cannot be checked. This CDR3 comprises 11 residues. Germline V gives CDR1 MNHEY, CDR2 SVGAGI. The CDR3 loop is CASSTGVEQYF.